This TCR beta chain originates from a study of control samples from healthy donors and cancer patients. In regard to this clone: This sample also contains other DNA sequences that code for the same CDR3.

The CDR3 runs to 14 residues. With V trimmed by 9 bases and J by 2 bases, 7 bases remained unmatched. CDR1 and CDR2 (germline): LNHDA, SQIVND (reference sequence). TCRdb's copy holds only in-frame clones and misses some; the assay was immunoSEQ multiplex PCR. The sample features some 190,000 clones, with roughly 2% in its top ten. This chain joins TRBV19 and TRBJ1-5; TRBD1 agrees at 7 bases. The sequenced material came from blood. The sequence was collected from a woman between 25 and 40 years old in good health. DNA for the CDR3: TGTGCCAGCAACAGGGGAGAGGGCAATCAGCCCCAGCATTTT. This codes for CASNRGEGNQPQHF. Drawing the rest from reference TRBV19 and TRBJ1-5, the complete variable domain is DGGITQSPKYLFRKEGQNVTLSCEQNLNHDAMYWYRQDPGQGLRLIYYSQIVNDFQKGDIAEGYSVSREKKESFPLTVTSAQKNPTAFYLCASNRGEGNQPQHFGDGTRLSIL.